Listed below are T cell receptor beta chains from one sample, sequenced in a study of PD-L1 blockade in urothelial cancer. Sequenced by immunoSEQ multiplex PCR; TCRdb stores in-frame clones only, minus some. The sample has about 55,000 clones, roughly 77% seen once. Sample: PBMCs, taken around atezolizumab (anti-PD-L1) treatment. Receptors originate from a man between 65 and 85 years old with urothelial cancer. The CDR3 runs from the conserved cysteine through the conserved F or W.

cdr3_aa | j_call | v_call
CASSITGYGYNSPLHF | TRBJ1-6 | TRBV28
CASSLTRDRVNEQFF | TRBJ2-1 | TRBV7-2
CAWSADRGSYNEQFF | TRBJ2-1 | TRBV30
CAISVGLGTSGNNEQFF | TRBJ2-1 | TRBV10-3
CASSLKRGLLYEQYF | TRBJ2-7 | TRBV5-6
CATTIQGKAPDTQYF | TRBJ2-3 | TRBV28
CASSLAVTKRGYTF | TRBJ1-2 | TRBV5-8
CASSGRSNTIYF | TRBJ1-3 | TRBV2
CASSQGGSETQYF | TRBJ2-5 | TRBV7-3
CASSQLGAGYTF | TRBJ1-2 | TRBV6-5
CASSSTPSYEQYF | TRBJ2-7 | TRBV7-8
CASSQLSGTSNYGYTF | TRBJ1-2 | TRBV4-2
CSVKIGGDNQPQHF | TRBJ1-5 | TRBV29-1
CASSLVTVPNYGYTF | TRBJ1-2 | TRBV5-1
CASSPGRGAQDTQYF | TRBJ2-3 | TRBV18
CASSSRQGGGYTF | TRBJ1-2 | TRBV7-2
CASTSSVSRAYNEQFF | TRBJ2-1 | TRBV7-8
CASNPSGLTLPETQYF | TRBJ2-5 | TRBV6-6
CASRPNSLTGYYEQYF | TRBJ2-7 | TRBV5-4
CASSISRSGEQFF | TRBJ2-1 | TRBV19
CSVYEGYGNTEAFF | TRBJ1-1 | TRBV29-1
CASSRGGRLNTEAFF | TRBJ1-1 | TRBV28
CASSTSVSLLIGNEQFF | TRBJ2-1 | TRBV19
CASSLSSGSYYNEQFF | TRBJ2-1 | TRBV28
CASSPGGSSYGYTF | TRBJ1-2 | TRBV5-4
CAWTSGRMTDTQYF | TRBJ2-3 | TRBV30
CAWSGHSGRTAEQYF | TRBJ2-7 | TRBV30
CSARTIETQYF | TRBJ2-5 | TRBV20-1
CASRIGELSNQPQHF | TRBJ1-5 | TRBV19
CAIKGTEETQYF | TRBJ2-5 | TRBV10-3
CASSPIAGGSYEQYF | TRBJ2-7 | TRBV19
CASSWAGSTDTQYF | TRBJ2-3 | TRBV5-4
CASSLGEYSYEQYF | TRBJ2-7 | TRBV5-6
CASSPSRATGYTF | TRBJ1-2 | TRBV18
CAWSRGSVEQYF | TRBJ2-7 | TRBV30
CASKRTGTDTEAFF | TRBJ1-1 | TRBV6-1
CAIKRGAGEGEQYF | TRBJ2-7 | TRBV10-3
CASRRSGGGTDTQYF | TRBJ2-3 | TRBV5-1
CASSQGGASTDTQYF | TRBJ2-3 | TRBV4-3
CASSSRAEGPTDTQYF | TRBJ2-3 | TRBV7-2
CASSKGDGYTF | TRBJ1-2 | TRBV2
CASSIVRQGSNIQYF | TRBJ2-4 | TRBV19
CASSRDRGNYEQYF | TRBJ2-7 | TRBV19
CASSFQGQIVDTQYF | TRBJ2-3 | TRBV7-2
CATSRRLAGVDEQFF | TRBJ2-1 | TRBV15
CASSPPTGGTGANVLTF | TRBJ2-6 | TRBV18
CASSLAVGAHLGGYEQYF | TRBJ2-7 | TRBV7-2
CASSFSSRNTDTQYF | TRBJ2-3 | TRBV7-2
CASSTGLAGSNEQFF | TRBJ2-1 | TRBV7-2
CASSQRGTGGDLAKNIQYF | TRBJ2-4 | TRBV14
CASSLGSGRAANEQFF | TRBJ2-1 | TRBV11-3
CASRPGQGGGYTF | TRBJ1-2 | TRBV6-5
CASSVDSGAGELFF | TRBJ2-2 | TRBV9